This T cell receptor beta chain was obtained from a study of cytotoxic CD8 clonotypes in ibrutinib-treated CLL. The wider study: Partial responses totalled approximately 24 and complete responses 2; after median approximately 6 years, about 14 remained remitted and around twelve progressed. On average, over 80,000 productive rearrangements and around 230,000 productive templates per sample.

Study findings and constraints: At ibrutinib response, clonality increased, and at progression it declined back toward baseline.

Trimming removed 2 bases at V and 8 bases at J, with 9 bases between. Per the germline V gene, CDR1 is WNHNN and CDR2 is SYGVQD (reference sequence). There are 12 residues in the CDR3. Sequencing sought depths of 1 in 200,000 to 1 in 1 million T cells. Using immunoSEQ multiplex PCR, the repertoire was profiled, and TCRdb retains in-frame clones only, with some absent. The data contain about 28,000 clones, around three fifths of them singletons. Worth noting for this clone: Its antigen is unknown.

The TCR was taken from a human donor with chronic lymphocytic leukemia. The chain is built from TRBV10-1 and TRBJ1-2; tentative D call: TRBD1 (6 bases). The sequenced sample was PBMCs, obtained before ibrutinib treatment. The CDR3 nucleotides are TGCGCCAGCAGTGAGCAAGGGGGGGGCTACACCTTC. Translating it yields CASSEQGGGYTF.